A selection of T cell receptor beta chains follows, all from one sample in a study of control samples from healthy donors and cancer patients. The method was immunoSEQ multiplex PCR; TCRdb's version includes in-frame clones alone and lacks a portion of them. The table records approximately 230,000 clones, approximately 80% of them present only once. Sequenced material: PBMCs. The receptors stem from a woman aged 55-75 years with lung cancer. Each CDR3 is given with its conserved first and last residue. The D gene is left open where the match is weak. Not all rows give a size; the values are once, few, many and, for expanded clones, a class.

clone_size,j_call,v_call,d_call,cdr3_aa,cdr3_nt
NA,TRBJ1-5,TRBV6-6,NA,CASSRTVDSNQPQHF,TGTGCCAGCAGTCGGACTGTCGATAGCAATCAGCCCCAGCATTTT
few,TRBJ1-3,TRBV29-1,NA,CSVPGSGNTIYF,TGCAGCGTCCCCGGCTCTGGAAACACCATATATTTT
NA,TRBJ1-2,TRBV5-1,NA,CASRGTEIYGYTF,TGCGCCAGCAGGGGGACGGAGATCTATGGCTACACCTTC
NA,TRBJ2-5,TRBV7-9,NA,CASSLAETQYF,TGTGCCAGCAGCTTAGCCGAGACCCAGTACTTC
NA,TRBJ2-7,TRBV6-1,TRBD2,CASSAPIRLAGGHEQYF,TGTGCCAGCAGTGCTCCCATCCGGCTAGCGGGAGGTCACGAGCAGTACTTC
NA,TRBJ2-5,TRBV5-4,TRBD2,CASSLVVGGGETQYF,TGTGCCAGCAGCTTGGTGGTGGGCGGGGGAGAGACCCAGTACTTC
once,TRBJ2-7,TRBV5-1,TRBD1,CASSLAGTGGAEQYF,TGCGCCAGCAGCTTGGCCGGGACAGGGGGAGCCGAGCAGTACTTC
NA,TRBJ2-1,TRBV28,TRBD2,CASSLWTSGSAGDEQFF,TGTGCCAGCAGTTTATGGACTAGCGGGAGCGCCGGCGATGAGCAGTTCTTC
NA,TRBJ1-5,TRBV5-4,TRBD1,CASSMAGGPQPQHF,TGTGCCAGCAGCATGGCAGGGGGCCCTCAGCCCCAGCATTTT
few,TRBJ2-6,TRBV28,NA,CASRDGIWANVLTF,TGTGCCAGCAGAGACGGGATCTGGGCCAACGTCCTGACTTTC
NA,TRBJ2-7,TRBV6-1,NA,CASSNYYEQYF,TGTGCCAGCAGCAACTACTACGAGCAGTACTTC
NA,TRBJ1-5,TRBV9,NA,CASSVAYRDQPQHF,TGTGCCAGCAGCGTAGCTTACAGAGATCAGCCCCAGCATTTT
NA,TRBJ2-2,TRBV7-8,NA,CASSLGTNTGELFF,TGTGCCAGCAGCTTAGGTACGAACACCGGGGAGCTGTTTTTT
NA,TRBJ2-7,TRBV20-1,TRBD1,CSASQDRRVYEQYF,TGCAGTGCTAGTCAGGACAGGCGGGTCTACGAGCAGTACTTC
NA,TRBJ1-6,TRBV7-8,TRBD1,CASSSTDWTGRGDRNSPLHF,TGTGCCAGCAGCTCCACCGACTGGACAGGAAGAGGGGATCGGAATTCACCCCTCCACTTT
NA,TRBJ2-6,TRBV10-2,NA,CASSEAASGANVLTF,TGCGCCAGCAGTGAGGCGGCCTCTGGGGCCAACGTCCTGACTTTC
NA,TRBJ1-2,TRBV3-1/TRBV3-2,NA,CASSQGDYGYTF,TGTGCCAGCAGCCAAGGGGACTATGGCTACACCTTC
NA,TRBJ1-4,TRBV20-1,TRBD1,CSASDRGRRDEKLFF,TGCAGTGCTAGTGACAGGGGTCGCCGGGATGAAAAACTGTTTTTT
NA,TRBJ2-3,TRBV2,TRBD2,CASSESTSGRTDTQYF,TGTGCCAGCAGTGAATCTACTAGCGGCCGCACAGATACGCAGTATTTT
NA,TRBJ2-5,TRBV4-1,NA,CASSQDRIWGTQYF,TGCGCCAGCAGCCAAGATCGAATCTGGGGGACCCAGTACTTC
NA,TRBJ2-7,TRBV27,TRBD2,CASSLFPGTSGRFPKYEQYF,TGTGCCAGCAGTTTGTTCCCCGGGACTAGCGGGAGGTTTCCAAAATACGAGCAGTACTTC
NA,TRBJ1-1,TRBV15,NA,CATSRVAVLRAEAFF,TGTGCCACCAGCAGAGTAGCGGTGCTCCGCGCTGAAGCTTTCTTT
NA,TRBJ2-1,TRBV18,NA,CASSQGGAGYNEQFF,TGTGCCAGCTCACAGGGCGGGGCTGGCTACAATGAGCAGTTCTTC
NA,TRBJ2-3,TRBV5-5,NA,CASSDTAPGLSRNTQYF,TGTGCCAGCTCCGATACCGCGCCGGGACTTTCGCGGAATACGCAGTATTTT
NA,TRBJ1-6,TRBV9,NA,CASSVEGGFSPLHF,TGTGCCAGCAGCGTAGAGGGGGGGTTTTCACCCCTCCACTTT
NA,TRBJ1-1,TRBV4-2,NA,CASSPPDRMNTEAFF,TGTGCCAGCAGCCCTCCGGACAGAATGAACACTGAAGCTTTCTTT
NA,TRBJ2-1,TRBV9,NA,CASSVDVRVTTEQFF,TGTGCCAGCAGCGTAGACGTCCGGGTTACAACCGAGCAGTTCTTC
NA,TRBJ2-1,TRBV23-1,NA,CASSQSRHSGDSEQFF,TGCGCCAGCAGTCAATCGAGGCATTCGGGGGATAGTGAGCAGTTCTTC
NA,TRBJ2-3,TRBV5-1,NA,CASSLDSFDTQYF,TGCGCCAGCAGCTTGGACAGCTTCGATACGCAGTATTTT
NA,TRBJ2-7,TRBV21-1,NA,CASSKSECSGQATTYEQYF,TGTGCCAGCAGCAAATCTGAATGTTCCGGACAGGCCACTACCTACGAGCAGTACTTC
few,TRBJ1-4,TRBV24-1,NA,CATSATTGDDEKLFF,TGTGCCACCAGTGCCACCACAGGTGACGATGAAAAACTGTTTTTT
few,TRBJ2-1,TRBV5-6,NA,CASSPERGDFYNEQFF,TGTGCCAGCAGCCCCGAGCGAGGGGACTTCTACAATGAGCAGTTCTTC
NA,TRBJ1-4,TRBV28,NA,CASRDGNEKLFF,TGTGCCAGCCGGGACGGGAATGAAAAACTGTTTTTT
NA,TRBJ2-7,TRBV9,NA,CASSVELTSGQYF,TGTGCCAGCAGCGTAGAACTTACGTCGGGGCAGTACTTC
NA,TRBJ1-1,TRBV9,NA,CASSVAGVAEKAFF,TGTGCCAGCAGCGTAGCGGGGGTGGCAGAAAAAGCTTTCTTT
NA,TRBJ2-7,TRBV18,NA,CASSPPAGDEQYF,TGTGCCAGCTCACCACCGGCAGGAGACGAGCAGTACTTC
NA,TRBJ2-5,TRBV3-1/TRBV3-2,TRBD1,CASSLSSLGQGETQYF,TGTGCCAGCAGCCTGTCATCTCTGGGACAGGGGGAGACCCAGTACTTC
NA,TRBJ2-5,TRBV27,NA,CASRRRWGETQYF,TGTGCCAGCAGAAGACGGTGGGGGGAGACCCAGTACTTC
NA,TRBJ2-7,TRBV7-3,NA,CASSLTGSSGEQYF,TGTGCCAGCAGCCTCACAGGCAGCTCGGGTGAGCAGTACTTC
NA,TRBJ1-5,TRBV24-1,NA,CATSDSRDGQPQHF,TGTGCCACCAGTGATTCCAGGGATGGTCAGCCCCAGCATTTT
NA,TRBJ1-2,TRBV10-3,NA,CAITPRGGSSGYTF,TGTGCCATCACCCCACGGGGTGGATCGAGTGGCTACACCTTC
NA,TRBJ1-6,TRBV6-6,NA,CASSYSPDNSPLHF,TGTGCCAGCAGTTACTCCCCAGATAATTCACCCCTCCACTTT
NA,TRBJ1-1,TRBV7-9,NA,CASSLGAGTGNTEAFF,TGTGCCAGCAGCCTAGGAGCCGGGACTGGGAACACTGAAGCTTTCTTT
once,TRBJ2-5,TRBV18,NA,CASSTGQVETQYF,TGTGCCAGCTCCACCGGTCAGGTGGAGACCCAGTACTTC
NA,TRBJ1-3,TRBV3-1/TRBV3-2,NA,CASSPGGNTIYF,TGTGCCAGCAGCCCAGGGGGAAACACCATATATTTT
NA,TRBJ2-7,TRBV2,NA,CATSPRDEQYF,TGTGCCACCTCTCCCCGGGACGAGCAGTACTTC
NA,TRBJ1-1,TRBV19,TRBD1,CASLWTGMNTEAFF,TGTGCCAGTCTTTGGACAGGGATGAACACTGAAGCTTTCTTT
NA,TRBJ1-1,TRBV18,NA,CASSPNREAFF,TGTGCCAGCTCACCCAACAGGGAGGCTTTCTTT
NA,TRBJ1-3,TRBV30,NA,CAWIGRSGNTIYF,TGTGCCTGGATCGGGAGGTCTGGAAACACCATATATTTT
NA,TRBJ1-6,TRBV10-3,TRBD1,CATRGTADNSPLHF,TGTGCCACCCGGGGGACAGCTGATAATTCACCCCTCCACTTT
NA,TRBJ1-5,TRBV2,NA,CASSEGTGLINQPQHF,TGTGCCAGCAGTGAAGGTACAGGGTTAATCAATCAGCCCCAGCATTTT
once,TRBJ2-2,TRBV19,NA,CASSFRRDPLGELFF,TGTGCCAGTAGTTTCCGAAGGGACCCCCTCGGGGAGCTGTTTTTT
NA,TRBJ1-2,TRBV19,NA,CASSLGTYGYTF,TGTGCCAGTAGTCTCGGGACCTATGGCTACACCTTC
few,TRBJ2-1,TRBV5-6,NA,CASRPDSYNEQFF,TGTGCCAGCAGGCCGGACAGCTACAATGAGCAGTTCTTC
NA,TRBJ2-7,TRBV5-4,TRBD2,CASSFSGKPYEQYF,TGTGCCAGCAGCTTTAGCGGGAAACCCTACGAGCAGTACTTC
few,TRBJ2-2,TRBV5-1,NA,CASSLSGFTGELFF,TGCGCCAGCAGCTTGAGTGGGTTCACCGGGGAGCTGTTTTTT
NA,TRBJ1-1,TRBV7-9,TRBD1,CASSLVRASTGGTREAFF,TGTGCCAGCAGCTTAGTAAGGGCGTCGACAGGGGGCACAAGGGAAGCTTTCTTT
NA,TRBJ1-5,TRBV2,TRBD1,CASSGQGDVQPQHF,TGTGCCAGCAGTGGACAGGGAGATGTTCAGCCCCAGCATTTT